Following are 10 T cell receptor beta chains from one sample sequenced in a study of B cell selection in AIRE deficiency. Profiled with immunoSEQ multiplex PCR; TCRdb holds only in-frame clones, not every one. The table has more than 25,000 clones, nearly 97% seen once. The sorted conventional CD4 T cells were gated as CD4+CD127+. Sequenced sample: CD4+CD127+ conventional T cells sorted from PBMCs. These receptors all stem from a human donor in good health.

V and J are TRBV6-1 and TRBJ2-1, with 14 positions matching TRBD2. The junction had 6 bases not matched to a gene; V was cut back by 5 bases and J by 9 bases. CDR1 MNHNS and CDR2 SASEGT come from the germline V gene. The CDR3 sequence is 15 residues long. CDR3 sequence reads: CASSTRTSGRPEQFF. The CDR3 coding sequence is TGTGCCAGCAGTACTAGGACTAGCGGGAGGCCTGAGCAGTTCTTC.

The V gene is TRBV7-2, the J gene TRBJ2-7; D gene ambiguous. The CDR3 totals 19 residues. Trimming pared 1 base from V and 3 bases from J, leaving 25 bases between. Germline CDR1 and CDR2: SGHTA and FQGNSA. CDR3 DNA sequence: TGTGCCAGCAGCTTAGGTGGCAGTGCTCGAAGCTGGTCGGGCTACGAGCAGTACTTC. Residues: CASSLGGSARSWSGYEQYF.

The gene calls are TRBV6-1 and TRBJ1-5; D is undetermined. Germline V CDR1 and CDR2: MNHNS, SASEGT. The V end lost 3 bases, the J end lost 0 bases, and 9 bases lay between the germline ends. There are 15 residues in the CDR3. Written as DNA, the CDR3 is TGTGCCAGCAGTGAGTACACATATAGCAATCAGCCCCAGCATTTT. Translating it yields CASSEYTYSNQPQHF.

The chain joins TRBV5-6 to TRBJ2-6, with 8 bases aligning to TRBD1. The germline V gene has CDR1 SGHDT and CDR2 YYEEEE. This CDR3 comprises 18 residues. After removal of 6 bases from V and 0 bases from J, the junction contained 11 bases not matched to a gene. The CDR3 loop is CASTSRDRPYSGANVLTF. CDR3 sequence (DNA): TGTGCCAGCACATCCCGGGACAGGCCGTACTCTGGGGCCAACGTCCTGACTTTC.

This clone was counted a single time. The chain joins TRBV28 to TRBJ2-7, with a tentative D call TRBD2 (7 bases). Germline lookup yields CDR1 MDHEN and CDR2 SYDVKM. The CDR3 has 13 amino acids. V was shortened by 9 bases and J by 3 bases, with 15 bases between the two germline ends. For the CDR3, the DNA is TGTGCCAGTCGAAGGGAGGGGGTCTACGAGCAGTACTTC. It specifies CASRREGVYEQYF.

CDR3 sequence reads: CASSPAISSGTDTQYF. CDR3 coding DNA: TGCGCCAGCAGCCCGGCGATATCCTCTGGCACAGATACGCAGTATTTT. The chain recombines TRBV5-1 with TRBJ2-3; D is unresolved. This CDR3 is 16 amino acids long. Germline V gives CDR1 SGHRS, CDR2 YFSETQ. Between the trimmed V and J ends, which lost 4 bases and 1 base, there was a span of 16 bases.

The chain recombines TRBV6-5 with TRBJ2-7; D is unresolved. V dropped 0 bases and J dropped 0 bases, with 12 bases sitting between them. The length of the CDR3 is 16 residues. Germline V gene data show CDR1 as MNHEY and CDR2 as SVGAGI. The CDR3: CASSYSASGHSYEQYF. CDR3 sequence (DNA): TGTGCCAGCAGTTACTCAGCCTCGGGCCACTCCTACGAGCAGTACTTC.

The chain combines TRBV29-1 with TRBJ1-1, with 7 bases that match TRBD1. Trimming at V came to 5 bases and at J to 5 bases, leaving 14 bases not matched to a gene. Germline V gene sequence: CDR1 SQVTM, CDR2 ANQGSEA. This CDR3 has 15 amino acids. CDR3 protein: CSVLPRGWSKTEAFF. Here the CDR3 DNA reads TGCAGCGTTCTACCCAGGGGGTGGAGTAAAACTGAAGCTTTCTTT.

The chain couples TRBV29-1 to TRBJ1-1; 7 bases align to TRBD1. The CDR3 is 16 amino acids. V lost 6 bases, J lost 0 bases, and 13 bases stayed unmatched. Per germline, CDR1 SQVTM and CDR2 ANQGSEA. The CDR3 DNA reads TGCAGCGTAGTTCGGCAGGGGGTACACATGAACACTGAAGCTTTCTTT. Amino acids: CSVVRQGVHMNTEAFF.

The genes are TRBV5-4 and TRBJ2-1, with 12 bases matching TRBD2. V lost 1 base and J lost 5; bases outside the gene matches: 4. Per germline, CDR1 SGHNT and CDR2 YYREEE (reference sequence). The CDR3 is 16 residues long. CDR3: CASSLRWTSGNNEQFF. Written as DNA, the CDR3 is TGTGCCAGCAGCTTGCGATGGACTAGCGGGAACAATGAGCAGTTCTTC.